Listed below are T cell receptor beta chains from one sample, sequenced in a study of long-term antiretroviral therapy in people with HIV. Clones were sequenced by immunoSEQ multiplex PCR, and TCRdb holds only the in-frame ones, with some missing. The sample yields over 20,000 clones, around 87% seen once. The sample consisted of unsorted PBMCs, taken 2.6 years after starting antiretroviral therapy. These receptors were taken from a woman aged 50 to 65 with HIV. The CDR3 runs from the conserved cysteine through the conserved F or W. Fields, in order: CDR3 length, J gene, clone size, D gene, V gene, CDR3 protein, CDR3 DNA. The D gene is left open where the match is weak. The listing skips clone size in some rows; elsewhere it reads once, few, many or a size class.

12 TRBJ2-5 - TRBD2 TRBV30 CAWSVTGGTQYF TGTGCCTGGAGTGTAACGGGGGGGACCCAGTACTTC
12 TRBJ2-7 - - TRBV10-2 CASSEIFYEQYF TGCGCCAGCAGTGAGATCTTCTACGAGCAGTACTTC
15 TRBJ2-7 - - TRBV7-9 CASSLGWTSTYEQYF TGTGCCAGCAGCTTAGGGTGGACGTCGACCTACGAGCAGTACTTC
13 TRBJ1-5 - - TRBV7-9 CASSLQGGQPQHF TGTGCCAGCAGCCTACAGGGAGGACAGCCCCAGCATTTT
17 TRBJ1-2 - - TRBV5-8 CASSLLGGGSPSYGYTF TGTGCCAGCAGTCTTCTTGGAGGAGGATCGCCCTCCTATGGCTACACCTTC
16 TRBJ1-5 - - TRBV4-1 CASRLDGGVGNQPQHF TGCGCCAGCCGTTTAGATGGGGGAGTTGGCAATCAGCCCCAGCATTTT
14 TRBJ2-3 - TRBD2 TRBV11-1 CASSLSGRADTQYF TGTGCCAGCAGCTTAAGTGGGAGGGCAGATACGCAGTATTTT
14 TRBJ2-7 few TRBD2 TRBV7-6 CASSLGAGGYEQYF TGTGCCAGCAGCTTAGGGGCGGGAGGGTACGAGCAGTACTTC
12 TRBJ2-5 - - TRBV5-4 CASSLSGETQYF TGTGCCAGCAGCTTGTCTGGGGAGACCCAGTACTTC
18 TRBJ2-7 once - TRBV10-3 CAISDGTHKSLSDYEQYF TGTGCCATCAGTGACGGGACTCACAAATCTCTTAGCGATTACGAGCAGTACTTC
15 TRBJ2-5 - TRBD2 TRBV27 CASSSRPLGGETQYF TGTGCCAGCAGTTCCCGCCCGCTCGGGGGGGAGACCCAGTACTTC
16 TRBJ2-1 - TRBD1 TRBV11-2 CASSPGGSYTSNEQFF TGTGCCAGCAGCCCAGGGGGCTCCTACACCTCCAATGAGCAGTTCTTC
14 TRBJ1-5 - - TRBV7-9 CASSVSGGNQPQHF TGTGCCAGCAGCGTTTCAGGGGGCAATCAGCCCCAGCATTTT
16 TRBJ2-5 - TRBD2 TRBV13 CASSFATSGREETQYF TGTGCCAGCAGCTTTGCGACTAGCGGGCGGGAAGAGACCCAGTACTTC
16 TRBJ1-2 - - TRBV21-1 CASSKADTGPPCGYTF TGTGCCAGCAGCAAAGCTGACACCGGGCCCCCATGTGGCTACACCTTC
18 TRBJ2-2 - TRBD2 TRBV4-2 CASSQGYWREIMIGELFF TGTGCCAGCAGCCAAGGGTACTGGCGGGAGATCATGATCGGGGAGCTGTTTTTT
17 TRBJ2-2 - - TRBV13 CASSLGPKGAWTGELFF TGTGCCAGCAGCTTAGGCCCTAAAGGGGCATGGACCGGGGAGCTGTTTTTT
13 TRBJ2-5 once - TRBV19 CASSIAGQETQYF TGTGCCAGTAGTATAGCGGGGCAAGAGACCCAGTACTTC
17 TRBJ2-4 - - TRBV28 CATAGERAPWAKNIQYF TGTGCCACCGCAGGGGAGAGGGCCCCTTGGGCCAAAAACATTCAGTACTTC
14 TRBJ2-2 - TRBD2 TRBV29-1 CSAPLAVNTGELFF TGCAGCGCCCCCCTAGCGGTTAACACCGGGGAGCTGTTTTTT
16 TRBJ2-1 - - TRBV4-1 CASSHRSSVVVNEQFF TGCGCCAGCAGCCATCGGAGCAGCGTCGTCGTAAATGAGCAGTTCTTC
16 TRBJ2-1 - - TRBV5-4 CASSLSGAFSYNEQFF TGTGCCAGCAGCTTGTCTGGGGCCTTTTCCTACAATGAGCAGTTCTTC
13 TRBJ1-2 - TRBD1 TRBV14 CASSDRGSYGYTF TGTGCCAGCAGCGACAGGGGTAGCTATGGCTACACCTTC
13 TRBJ1-2 - TRBD1 TRBV2 CASDSSAGGARTF TGTGCCAGCGATAGTTCGGCAGGGGGTGCGCGGACCTTC
13 TRBJ2-7 - TRBD1 TRBV29-1 CSVETDREYEQYF TGCAGCGTCGAAACGGACAGGGAATACGAGCAGTACTTC
13 TRBJ2-2 - - TRBV7-2 CASSPDRGRELFF TGTGCCAGCAGCCCCGACCGGGGCCGGGAGCTGTTTTTT
14 TRBJ1-2 - - TRBV19 CASSTGTESYGYTF TGTGCCAGTAGTACCGGGACGGAGAGTTATGGCTACACCTTC
14 TRBJ1-1 - - TRBV30 CAWSEYGTNTEAFF TGTGCCTGGAGTGAGTACGGGACGAACACTGAAGCTTTCTTT
13 TRBJ1-1 - - TRBV30 CAWSGGGDTEAFF TGTGCCTGGAGTGGGGGCGGAGACACTGAAGCTTTCTTT
16 TRBJ2-1 - TRBD2 TRBV7-9 CASSWTLAGGSGEQFF TGTGCCAGCAGCTGGACACTAGCGGGAGGGTCGGGTGAGCAGTTCTTC
14 TRBJ1-2 - - TRBV7-9 CASSLAGRAYGYTF TGTGCCAGCAGCCTGGCTGGCAGAGCATATGGCTACACCTTC
15 TRBJ2-5 - - TRBV7-2 CASSQAGTPGETQYF TGTGCCAGCAGCCAAGCCGGGACCCCCGGGGAGACCCAGTACTTC
14 TRBJ2-1 - - TRBV18 CASSPSRAENEQFF TGTGCCAGCTCACCGAGCAGGGCAGAGAATGAGCAGTTCTTC
12 TRBJ1-1 once - TRBV28 CASSQGPIKGFF TGTGCCAGCAGCCAAGGACCCATCAAGGGTTTCTTT
13 TRBJ1-1 - - TRBV6-5 CASRPVSGTEAFF TGTGCCAGCAGACCGGTTTCGGGTACTGAAGCTTTCTTT
14 TRBJ1-2 - - TRBV5-4 CASSSKRASYGYTF TGTGCCAGCAGCTCGAAACGGGCTTCCTATGGCTACACCTTC
13 TRBJ2-2 few - TRBV27 CASSPRQAYELFF TGTGCCAGCAGCCCAAGACAAGCGTATGAGCTGTTTTTT
14 TRBJ2-7 - TRBD2 TRBV7-9 CASSSAGGSYEQYF TGTGCCAGCAGCTCAGCGGGAGGGTCCTACGAGCAGTACTTC
18 TRBJ1-5 - TRBD1 TRBV16 CASSQRGQGSVGGQPQHF TGTGCCAGCAGCCAACGAGGACAGGGTAGTGTTGGTGGTCAGCCCCAGCATTTT
16 TRBJ2-7 medium-sized TRBD2 TRBV4-2 CASSQGSSGSIDEQYF TGTGCCAGCAGCCAAGGGTCGAGCGGGAGTATCGACGAGCAGTACTTC
14 TRBJ2-5 - - TRBV5-1 CASSLGAEQETQYF TGCGCCAGCAGCTTGGGGGCAGAGCAAGAGACCCAGTACTTC
14 TRBJ1-1 - - TRBV6-5 CASSYRGWGTEAFF TGTGCCAGCAGTTACAGGGGTTGGGGAACTGAAGCTTTCTTT
17 TRBJ2-7 - - TRBV5-1 CASSLASGGGQTYEQYF TGCGCCAGCAGCTTGGCCTCGGGAGGGGGACAGACCTACGAGCAGTACTTC
15 TRBJ2-1 - TRBD1 TRBV27 CASSPRQGAYNEQFF TGTGCCAGCAGTCCAAGACAGGGAGCTTACAATGAGCAGTTCTTC
19 TRBJ2-2 - - TRBV19 CASSIDPLTGTPNTGELFF TGTGCCAGTAGTATAGATCCCCTGACAGGCACGCCTAACACCGGGGAGCTGTTTTTT
15 TRBJ2-1 - TRBD2 TRBV5-4 CASTKEGLAGYEQFF TGTGCCAGCACTAAGGAAGGACTAGCCGGCTATGAGCAGTTCTTC